These 20 T cell receptor beta chains share one sample of origin, sequenced in a study of blood T cells in healthy people across ages (dated by TCRdb to about 2015). The library was prepared using 5' RACE. Sequencing was carried out with an Illumina HiSeq 2500. A second PCR of roughly 6 to 11 cycles was performed with a sample-barcoded 5' primer and a J-beta primer mix. In-frame beta chains were kept once TCRdb had trimmed the public reads at Q25 with fastp and called clones with MiXCR. Every distinct CDR3 protein forms one entry, paired with its most common genes and DNA. The sample data list about 1.4 million distinct CDR3 sequences, and approximately 60% of these were observed just once. Together, the top ten hold roughly 7% of the sample. Sequenced input: blood. The origin of the receptors is a man between 18 and 35 years old in good health.

The chain joins TRBV5-1 to TRBJ1-1; D is perhaps TRBD1 (6 bases). The germline V gene has CDR1 SGHRS and CDR2 YFSETQ. Trimming cost V 4 bases and J 6 bases, with 16 bases left between them. The CDR3 runs to 14 residues. CDR3 residues: CASSLQGLDAEAFF. The CDR3 DNA reads as TGCGCCAGCAGCCTACAGGGTTTGGACGCTGAAGCTTTCTTT.

The table lists this clonotype with a few counts. The chain employs TRBV29-1 and TRBJ2-4, with TRBD2 matching 8 bases. Matching the DNA end better, TRBJ2-7 makes the J call doubtful. Germline CDR1 and CDR2: SQVTM and ANQGSEA. This CDR3 has 16 residues. The CDR3, as DNA: TGCAGCGTTAGGACTAGCCTGGCACCACTTGCGGACGAGCAGTACTTC. As protein: CSVRTSLAPLADEQYF.

This clonotype was seen only a few times. The chain employs TRBV20-1 and TRBJ2-4; no clear D gene. Per the germline V gene, CDR1 is DFQATT and CDR2 is SNEGSKA (reference sequence). V gave up 1 base and J gave up 0 bases, with 16 bases separating them. This CDR3 contains 17 residues. CDR3 in amino acids: CSARGGSIRLAKNIQYF. The CDR3 nucleotides are TGCAGTGCTAGAGGAGGATCTATCCGGCTAGCCAAAAACATTCAGTACTTC.

V usage is TRBV2 and J usage is TRBJ2-5, with a possible D match to TRBD2 (5 bases). The J call is in doubt because the DNA end fits TRBJ2-7 better. The CDR3 covers 15 residues. CDR1 and CDR2 from the germline V gene are SNHLY and FYNNEI. The CDR3 DNA sequence: TGTGCCAGCAGTGAAGGGGGTAGCGTTAGGTACGAGCAGTACTTC. Translated: CASSEGGSVRYEQYF.

V usage is TRBV3-1 and J usage is TRBJ1-2; 9 positions match TRBD1. The junction had 9 bases not matched to a gene; V was cut back by 3 bases and J by 4 bases. The germline V gene encodes CDR1 LGHDT and CDR2 YNNKEL (reference sequence). The CDR3 is 16 residues long. The CDR3 nucleotides read TGTGCCAGCAGCCAGTCGGGACAGGGAATCGGCTATGGCTACACCTTC. Its protein product is CASSQSGQGIGYGYTF.

This clonotype was picked up a small number of times. DNA of the CDR3: TGTGCCAGCAGTTTAAAGGGGCCGAGCTCCTACGAGCAGTACTTC. Its protein product is CASSLKGPSSYEQYF. The chain couples TRBV27 to TRBJ2-7; maybe TRBD1 (5 bases). The V end was cut by 2 bases, the J end by 0 bases, with 11 bases between. CDR3 size: 15 residues. Germline V gives CDR1 MNHEY, CDR2 SMNVEV (reference sequence).

The table lists this clonotype with a few counts. The gene calls are TRBV2 and TRBJ2-1; D remains ambiguous. Trimming pared 8 bases from V and 9 bases from J, leaving 8 bases between. The length of the CDR3 is 10 residues. Germline V lookup: CDR1 SNHLY, CDR2 FYNNEI. CDR3 sequence reads: CASQQVEQFF. The CDR3 bases are TGTGCCAGCCAGCAGGTTGAGCAGTTCTTC.

The J gene is TRBJ1-1, the V gene TRBV27; maybe TRBD1 (5 bases). Germline V lookup: CDR1 MNHEY, CDR2 SMNVEV (reference sequence). This CDR3 spans 14 amino acids. V lost 6 bases to trimming and J lost 2 bases, with 13 bases between them. The chain's CDR3 is CASRTVQGNTEAFF. DNA for the CDR3: TGTGCCAGCAGGACCGTTCAGGGAAACACTGAAGCTTTCTTT.

A word on this clonotype: A much bigger clone sits one base away, suggesting this may be a read error. The chain joins TRBV12-3 or TRBV12-4 to TRBJ2-7; tentatively, D is TRBD1 or TRBD2 (6 bases each). The closer fit of TRBJ2-4 to the DNA end suggests the J call may be wrong. This CDR3 has 12 amino acids. CDR3 DNA sequence: TGTGCCGGCAGTTTAGGGGGGAACATTCAGTACTTC. Translated: CAGSLGGNIQYF.

As for this clonotype: The junction and the germline gene differ at one end; a read error may be behind it. The rearrangement uses TRBV20-1 and TRBJ2-1; D gene uncertain. The CDR3 runs to 13 residues. Germline V gene sequence: CDR1 DFQATT, CDR2 SNEGSKA (reference sequence). CDR3 region: CSASLVSYTEQFF. In DNA, the CDR3 is TGCAGTGCTAGCCTGGTCTCCTACACTGAGCAGTTCTTC.

V gene TRBV25-1 combines with J gene TRBJ1-1; maybe TRBD1 (6 bases). The CDR3 is 14 amino acids. Germline CDR1 MGHDK, CDR2 SYGVNS. Between the trimmed V and J ends, which lost 6 bases and 5 bases, there was a span of 16 bases. In DNA, the CDR3 is TGTGCCAGCAGGAAAACAGGGTCGAGTACTGAAGCTTTCTTT. It translates to CASRKTGSSTEAFF.

The chain uses TRBV10-2 and TRBJ2-1; 7 bases map to TRBD2. The CDR3 runs to 15 residues. Germline CDR1 reads WSHSY; CDR2 reads SAAADI. V was clipped by 7 bases and J by 4 bases; unmatched bases: 10. The CDR3 is CASNLPGLGYNEQFF. CDR3 nucleotides: TGCGCCAGCAACCTCCCAGGACTAGGTTACAATGAGCAGTTCTTC.

This clonotype was recorded a few times. The rearrangement joins TRBV28 to TRBJ2-7, with 11 positions matching TRBD2. The CDR3 covers 18 residues. In germline, CDR1 is MDHEN, CDR2 SYDVKM. The V gene end was trimmed by 3 bases and the J gene end by 0 bases; junction bases not matched to a gene: 10. As DNA, the CDR3 is TGTGCCAGCAGTTTGGATCTAGCGGGGGGCAACCCCTCCTACGAGCAGTACTTC. Encoded protein: CASSLDLAGGNPSYEQYF.

The V and J genes are TRBV19 and TRBJ2-5; D remains unclear. This CDR3 comprises 13 residues. V dropped 3 bases and J dropped 1 base, with 6 bases sitting between them. Germline CDR1 reads LNHDA; CDR2 reads SQIVND (reference sequence). The CDR3 here is CASSMVTQETQYF. CDR3 coding DNA: TGTGCCAGTAGTATGGTCACCCAAGAGACCCAGTACTTC.

This sequence joins TRBV6-5 and TRBJ1-4; D is undetermined. V lost 0 bases, J lost 0 bases, and 8 bases lay in between. Per germline, CDR1 MNHEY and CDR2 SVGAGI. The CDR3 extends over 16 amino acids. This chain's CDR3 is CASSYSYSATNEKLFF. As DNA, the CDR3 is TGTGCCAGCAGTTACTCCTACAGTGCAACTAATGAAAAACTGTTTTTT.

This chain connects TRBV15 to TRBJ1-4; tentatively, D is TRBD1 (5 bases). The CDR3 contains 14 residues. Deletions cut 3 bases from V and 2 bases from J, with 7 bases between. The germline gives CDR1 LNHNV, CDR2 YYDKDF (reference sequence). CDR3 in DNA: TGTGCCACCAGCAGCGACAGTACTAATGAAAAACTGTTTTTT. It codes for CATSSDSTNEKLFF.

The chain joins TRBV25-1 to TRBJ1-2, with a tentative D call TRBD1 (6 bases). Trimming removed 5 bases at V and 7 bases at J, with 17 bases between. Germline V gene sequence: CDR1 MGHDK, CDR2 SYGVNS. CDR3 length equals 14 residues. Here the CDR3 DNA reads TGTGCCAGCAGTCGGGGGGCTTATGTGAGTGGCTACACCTTC. It translates to CASSRGAYVSGYTF.

This clonotype was counted a few times. This chain links TRBV7-2 with TRBJ2-7; tentatively, D is TRBD2 (5 bases). The CDR3 totals 14 residues. V was shortened by 7 bases and J by 2 bases, with 15 bases between the two germline ends. Germline V gene data show CDR1 as SGHTA and CDR2 as FQGNSA. As DNA, the CDR3 is TGTGCCAGCAAGTCGAGGGTCGACCCCTACGAGCAGTACTTC. This sequence encodes CASKSRVDPYEQYF.

The gene calls are TRBV7-6 and TRBJ1-6; 8 positions agree with TRBD1. V trimming: 4 bases; J trimming: 0 bases; junction bases outside the gene matches: 8. Looked up from germline, CDR1 is SGHVS and CDR2 is FNYEAQ. The CDR3 loop spans 18 amino acids. In DNA form, the CDR3 reads TGTGCCAGCAGCTCTCGACAGGGGCCAAGCTCCTATAATTCACCCCTCCACTTT. This codes for CASSSRQGPSSYNSPLHF.

This clonotype was observed a few times. The chain has TRBV29-1 and TRBJ2-5; 7 bases fit TRBD1. Looked up from germline, CDR1 is SQVTM and CDR2 is ANQGSEA. With 7 bases clipped from V and 6 bases from J, the junction kept 11 bases outside the gene matches. The CDR3 spans 13 residues. CDR3 region: CSALNRGPKTQYF. CDR3 nucleotide sequence: TGCAGCGCCCTAAACAGGGGCCCCAAGACCCAGTACTTC.